This TCR beta chain emerged from a study of shared clonotypes between healthy human individuals. On the study more broadly: The cohort had two women and a few men, ages 18 to 49. Study conclusions and caveats: The four-donor shared clonotypes exceeded non-shared clonotypes in generation probability, with non-shared ones scoring lower.

Each subset's genomic DNA was shared equally among a number of immunoSEQ plates. TCRdb keeps only in-frame clones here, not all; method: immunoSEQ multiplex PCR. The sample records about 1.5 million clones, roughly 96% being singletons. On this clone itself: As yet, its antigen is unknown.

This CDR3 is 15 amino acids long. Per germline, CDR1 SGHNT and CDR2 YYREEE (reference sequence). With 3 bases removed from V and 2 bases from J, the gap between germline ends came to 15 bases. V gene TRBV5-4 combines with J gene TRBJ2-7; D unresolved. Sequencing was done on a sample of naive CD4+ T cells sorted from blood. The subset denotes: CD45RA+ positively selected. The sequence derives from a man aged 25-40 years in good health. The CDR3 coding sequence is TGTGCCAGCAGCTCTGCGTTCCTGACACCCTACGAGCAGTACTTC. This gives the protein CASSSAFLTPYEQYF. The full variable domain, rest sourced from reference TRBV5-4 and TRBJ2-7, is ETGVTQSPTHLIKTRGQQVTLRCSSQSGHNTVSWYQQALGQGPQFIFQYYREEENGRGNFPPRFSGLQFPNYSSELNVNALELDDSALYLCASSSAFLTPYEQYFGPGTRLTVT.